This section outlines one T cell receptor (beta chain) sequence together with its context. The antigen this receptor binds is unknown. Base qualities are not recorded, but no much larger clone differs from it by a single base. The data were taken from a study of Ad26.COV2.S vaccination and SARS-CoV-2 variants (dated by TCRdb to the early 2020s). General notes on the study: Donors in the vaccine arm were drawn from COV1001, a multicentre, randomized, double-blind, placebo-controlled phase I-IIa trial testing Ad26.COV2.S in healthy adults. TCRbeta repertoire sequencing was used to assess the specificity and breadth of SARS-CoV-2-reactive T cell receptors after Ad26.COV2.S vaccination. Throughout the experiments and outcome assessment, investigators stayed blinded to trial group allocation. Ad26.COV2.S was administered intramuscularly at 5 x 10^10 or 1 x 10^11 viral particles, either as a single shot or as two shots given 56 days apart. A total of 32 samples were included in the TCR-sequenced set, comprising roughly 19 Ad26.COV2.S vaccine recipients, 5 placebo recipients and 8 SARS-CoV-2 convalescent individuals. Trial participants were randomized into five groups of five, in which low-dose or high-dose Ad26.COV2.S was given once or twice, or placebo was given on both occasions.

Study-wide conclusions, independent of this receptor: It was noted by the authors that total T cell responses may have been underestimated by the TCR breadth and depth analyses. Comparing responses between vaccine doses or regimens was not something the study was powered to do. After vaccination, substantial breadth of spike-specific CD8+ and CD4+ T cell responses was reported. Higher spike-specific TCR breadth was observed in Ad26.COV2.S recipients than in placebo recipients (P = 0.0014). Vaccine and placebo recipients had similar non-spike TCR breadth, a finding consistent with the vaccine containing only spike.

Taken with the paper, the label for treatment or condition translates to: over 15 received Ad26.COV2.S at low or high dose, single or two shots; about 5 received placebo; per-sample allocation not given. For vaccine and placebo recipients, the sequenced repertoires came from samples collected on day 63 after the first injection. Between 29 July and 7 August 2020, Cohort 1b enrolled about two dozen adults aged 18-55 years at one site in Boston, USA. Ad26.COV2.S was a replication-incompetent adenovirus type 26 vector that expressed a prefusion-stabilized SARS-CoV-2 spike protein derived from the original Wuhan strain. The immunoSEQ Assay was the method used to sequence TCRbeta CDR3 regions. After extraction, genomic DNA underwent amplification by bias-controlled multiplex PCR, followed by high-throughput sequencing. The paper's processing steps were these. To quantify the absolute abundance of each unique TCRbeta CDR3 region, sequences were collapsed and filtered. T cell fraction was estimated by normalizing TCRbeta template counts to usable DNA, with usable DNA measured through amplification of reference genes found in all nucleated cells. Repertoire TCRs were annotated as SARS-CoV-2-specific by exact matching of V gene, CDR3 amino acid sequence and J gene to a known reactive TCR set. The reference SARS-CoV-2 TCR set came from MIRA and was filtered for enrichment in COVID-19-positive ImmuneCODE repertoires, removing public or cross-reactive TCRs. Using the MIRA antigens, annotated TCRs were further analysed by specific ORF or by position within an ORF. Depth was the summed frequency of annotated unique rearrangements, while breadth was defined as annotated unique rearrangements over total unique productive rearrangements. Two-sided Wilcoxon rank-sum tests were applied when comparing TCR breadth between groups. TCRdb provides this immuneACCESS table in a form limited to in-frame rearrangements. Some clones are lacking; in checked studies, under half of them reflect an unresolved V gene, and why the rest are absent is not known. V and J calls plus clone size are reproduced from that table; the DNA served to infer D and trimming. The sample records about 350,000 clones, 80% to 90% of which are singletons. Roughly 3.3% of the sample rests with the top ten.

The input for sequencing was peripheral blood, taken in a trial of Ad26.COV2.S vaccine versus placebo. The receptor's source is a person aged 18-60 years who received the Ad26.COV2.S COVID-19 vaccine or a placebo.

The DNA sequence is as follows: TGTGCCATCAGTGAGTCGAGCGGGTCCGGGGAGCTGTTTTTT. Its product reads: CAISESSGSGELFF. The chain uses TRBV10-3 and TRBJ2-2; TRBD2 could be the D gene, as 6 bases match. The junction shows trimming of 0 bases on V and 6 bases on J, plus 8 bases between the germline ends. Counted from cysteine to phenylalanine, this CDR3 has 14 amino acids. Only the CDR3 part of the read is kept: 42 bases, read in frame from the first base. According to the germline V gene, CDR1 reads ENHRY and CDR2 reads SYGVKD.